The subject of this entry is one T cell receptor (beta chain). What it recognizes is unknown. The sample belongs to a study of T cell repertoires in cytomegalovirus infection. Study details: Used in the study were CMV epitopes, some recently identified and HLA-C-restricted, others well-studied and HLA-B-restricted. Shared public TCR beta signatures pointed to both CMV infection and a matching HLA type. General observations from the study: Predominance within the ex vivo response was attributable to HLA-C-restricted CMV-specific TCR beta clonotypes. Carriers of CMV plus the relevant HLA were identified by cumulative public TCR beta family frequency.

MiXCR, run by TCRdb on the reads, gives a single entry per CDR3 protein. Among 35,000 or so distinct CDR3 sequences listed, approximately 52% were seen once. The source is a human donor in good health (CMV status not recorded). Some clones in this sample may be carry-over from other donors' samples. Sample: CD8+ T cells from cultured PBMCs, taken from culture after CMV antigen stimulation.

CDR3 region: CASNLWCSYNEQFF. Written as DNA, the CDR3 is TGTGCCAGCAACCTTTGGTGCTCCTACAATGAGCAGTTCTTC. The chain has TRBV7-3 and TRBJ2-1; D not certain. The CDR3 totals 14 residues. Trimming removed 7 bases at V and 0 bases at J, with 10 bases between. The germline gives CDR1 SGHTA, CDR2 FQGTGA.